Below, 2 T cell receptor beta chains from the same sample are listed, as sequenced in a study of OX40 agonist ivuxolimab in advanced cancers. Using immunoSEQ multiplex PCR, the repertoire was profiled, and TCRdb retains in-frame clones only, with some absent. Seen here are 75,000 to 90,000 clones, about 88% observed once, and the top ten hold under 8%. The sequencing here drew on CD4+ or CD8+ T cells sorted from blood, taken in a trial of the OX40 agonist ivuxolimab. Receptor source: an adult with an advanced solid tumor such as melanoma, head and neck, liver or kidney cancer.

This clone has a single count. The rearrangement uses TRBV7-9 and TRBJ1-1, with a possible D match to TRBD1 (5 bases). Per the germline V gene, CDR1 is SEHNR and CDR2 is FQNEAQ (reference sequence). This CDR3 contains 14 residues. The V end lost 1 base, the J end lost 4 bases, and 10 bases lay between the germline ends. Written as DNA, the CDR3 is TGTGCCAGCAGCTTAGTGCCTGGGGGCACTGAAGCTTTCTTT. It yields the protein CASSLVPGGTEAFF.

The CDR3 sequence is CASSSTGLDGYTF. The CDR3 DNA follows: TGTGCCAGCAGTTCGACAGGGTTGGATGGCTACACCTTC. The chain has TRBV7-9 and TRBJ1-2; 7 bases fit TRBD1. With 6 bases clipped from V and 6 bases from J, the junction kept 7 bases outside the gene matches. There are 13 residues in the CDR3. The germline V gene has CDR1 SEHNR and CDR2 FQNEAQ (reference sequence).